This entry concerns a single T cell receptor (beta chain). Its antigen is not known. Exclusion of patients followed from uncontrolled infection, other autoimmune disease, pregnancy or lactation. The authors obtained PBMCs from around 11 ml of fresh peripheral blood. The entry originates in a study of T cells in Graves' hyperthyroidism and ophthalmopathy. Study overall: Pretreatment peripheral blood was obtained at initial diagnosis. General study findings and limits: Using 13 V-J features, a model discriminated ophthalmopathy from stable hyperthyroidism.

Authors of the study amplified TCR beta CDR3 regions from RNA transcripts. Initially, a first-round RT-PCR of the TCR CDR3 employed the HTBI primer set. From the multiplex PCR reads, TCRdb called clonotypes with MiXCR, one entry per CDR3 protein. The sample includes about 480,000 distinct CDR3 sequences, roughly an eighth of them seen just once. The V and J ends lost 1 base and 1 base, in that order; junction bases with no gene match: 8. The CDR3 runs to 19 residues. The V gene's germline CDR1 is MNHNS and CDR2 SASEGT. The origin of this receptor is a woman aged 18-30 years with Graves' hyperthyroidism. The sequencing sample was made of blood. The genes are TRBV6-1 and TRBJ2-3; 13 bases are a match to TRBD2. The CDR3 coding sequence is TGTGCCAGCAGTGAAGTTCCGGGACTAGCGGGACCCCGCACAGATACGCAGTATTTT. Protein: CASSEVPGLAGPRTDTQYF.